This T cell receptor beta chain emerged from a study of CD8 T cells in ankylosing spondylitis. Overall study findings and caveats: CD8+ cells made up the disease-linked clones, which were relatively rare in peripheral blood. Seemingly distinctive of ankylosing spondylitis blood was a TCR beta motif formed by eight highly homologous variants. There were earlier reports of some motif variants in reactive arthritis synovial fluid and blood. The authors reported significant enrichment of disease-linked clones in matched ankylosing spondylitis synovial fluid.

This CDR3 has 16 amino acids. Germline V gene sequence: CDR1 SGHRS, CDR2 YFSETQ. V was pared by 4 bases and J by 0 bases, with 16 bases between. Preparation of TCR beta libraries was done by quantitative 5'-RACE with molecular barcodes. TCRdb re-derived calls from the 5' RACE reads in MiXCR, one entry per CDR3 protein. The sample carries about 440,000 distinct CDR3 sequences, about a sixth recorded once. Turning to this clonotype: Its antigen is not identified.

The sample comprised blood, either unsorted or a sorted T cell fraction (not recorded which). This chain links TRBV5-1 with TRBJ2-5, with D possibly matching TRBD1 (6 bases). The receptor's source is a male donor with ankylosing spondylitis. Here the CDR3 DNA reads TGCGCCAGCAGCACCGACGGACAGACGTACCAAGAGACCCAGTACTTC. It yields the protein CASSTDGQTYQETQYF. The full variable domain, completed using reference TRBV5-1 and TRBJ2-5, is KAGVTQTPRYLIKTRGQQVTLSCSPISGHRSVSWYQQTPGQGLQFLFEYFSETQRNKGNFPGRFSGRQFSNSRSEMNVSTLELGDSALYLCASSTDGQTYQETQYFGPGTRLLVL.